This T cell receptor beta chain emerged from a study of identifying expanded T cells in peripheral blood. Study results and caveats: Two-week clone count variance significantly increased as total template count grew.

Trimming at V came to 4 bases and at J to 7 bases, leaving 2 bases not matched to a gene. The V gene's germline CDR1 is MNHNY and CDR2 SVGAGI (reference sequence). The CDR3 has 14 amino acids. Details on this clone: The antigen is unknown.

Sequenced by immunoSEQ multiplex PCR; TCRdb stores in-frame clones only, minus some. The data hold fewer than 110,000 clones, with approximately 88% observed a single time. This TCR derives from a person aged 18 to 75 in good health. The chain uses TRBV6-6 and TRBJ2-2; 11 bases match TRBD1. Sequencing was done on a sample of blood. CDR3 sequence reads: CASSWTGGIGELFF. The CDR3, as DNA: TGTGCCAGCAGTTGGACAGGGGGCATCGGGGAGCTGTTTTTT.